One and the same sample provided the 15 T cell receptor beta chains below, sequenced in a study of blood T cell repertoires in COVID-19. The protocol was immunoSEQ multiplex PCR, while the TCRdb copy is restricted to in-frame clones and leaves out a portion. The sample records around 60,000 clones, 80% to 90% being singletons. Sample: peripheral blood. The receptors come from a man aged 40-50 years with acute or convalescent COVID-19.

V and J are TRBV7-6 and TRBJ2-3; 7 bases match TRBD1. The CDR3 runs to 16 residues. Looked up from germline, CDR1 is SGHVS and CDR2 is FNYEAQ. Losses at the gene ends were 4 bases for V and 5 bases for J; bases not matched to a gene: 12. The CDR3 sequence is CASSSPTFTGEDTQYF. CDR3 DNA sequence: TGTGCCAGCAGCTCCCCAACCTTTACAGGGGAAGATACGCAGTATTTT.

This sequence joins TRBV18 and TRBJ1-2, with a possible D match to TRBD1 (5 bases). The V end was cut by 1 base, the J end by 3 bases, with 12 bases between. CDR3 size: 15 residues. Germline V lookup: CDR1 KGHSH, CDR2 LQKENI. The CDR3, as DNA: TGTGCCAGCTCACCACTTCTAGAAGGGGACTATGGCTACACCTTC. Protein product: CASSPLLEGDYGYTF.

CDR3 sequence reads: CASSIDGRVVGFF. DNA of the CDR3: TGTGCCAGTAGTATTGACGGGAGAGTCGTTGGTTTCTTT. This chain uses TRBV19 with TRBJ1-1; unclear D gene. Trimming took 3 bases from V and 13 from J, leaving 18 bases between them. In germline, CDR1 is LNHDA, CDR2 SQIVND (reference sequence). The CDR3 covers 13 residues.

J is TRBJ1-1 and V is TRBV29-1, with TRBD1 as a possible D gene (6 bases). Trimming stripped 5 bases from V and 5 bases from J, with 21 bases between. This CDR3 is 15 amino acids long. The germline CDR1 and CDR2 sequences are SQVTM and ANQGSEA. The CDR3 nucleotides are TGCAGCGTTCCCCCTCAAGGGGGGGGAGGGACTGAAGCTTTCTTT. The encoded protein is CSVPPQGGGGTEAFF.

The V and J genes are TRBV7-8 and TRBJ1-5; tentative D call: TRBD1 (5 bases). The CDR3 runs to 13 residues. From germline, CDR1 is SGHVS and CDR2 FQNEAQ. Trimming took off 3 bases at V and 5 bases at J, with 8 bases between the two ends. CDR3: CASSLTQDQPQHF. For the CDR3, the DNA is TGTGCCAGCAGCTTGACACAGGATCAGCCCCAGCATTTT.

CDR3 nucleotides: TGTGCCAGCAGCATGGCAGGTGCTGGGGCCAACGTCCTGACTTTC. This gives the protein CASSMAGAGANVLTF. V and J are TRBV28 and TRBJ2-6; D unclear. Trimming took 6 bases from V and 2 from J, leaving 11 bases between them. Germline V CDR1 and CDR2: MDHEN, SYDVKM. The CDR3 extends over 15 amino acids.

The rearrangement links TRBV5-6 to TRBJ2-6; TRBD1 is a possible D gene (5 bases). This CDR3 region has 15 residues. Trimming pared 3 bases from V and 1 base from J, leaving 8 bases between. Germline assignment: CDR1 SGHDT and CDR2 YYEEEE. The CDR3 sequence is CASSSRVSGANVLTF. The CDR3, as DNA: TGTGCCAGCAGCTCCAGGGTATCTGGGGCCAACGTCCTGACTTTC.

The CDR3 nucleotides are TGTGCCAGCAGCTCGGGGGTTCCCAGGGAAGAGACCCAGTACTTC. Translation gives CASSSGVPREETQYF. The V gene is TRBV5-4, the J gene TRBJ2-5; possibly TRBD2 for D (6 bases). The V and J ends lost 3 bases and 3 bases respectively, with 15 bases between them. Germline V CDR1 and CDR2: SGHNT, YYREEE (reference sequence). The CDR3 sequence is 15 residues long.

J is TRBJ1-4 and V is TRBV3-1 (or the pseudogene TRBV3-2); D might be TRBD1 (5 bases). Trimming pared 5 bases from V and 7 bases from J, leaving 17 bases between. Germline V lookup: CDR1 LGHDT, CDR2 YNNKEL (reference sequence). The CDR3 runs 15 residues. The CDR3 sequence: CASSSRGTYGEKLFF. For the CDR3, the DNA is TGTGCCAGCAGCAGCCGCGGGACCTATGGTGAAAAACTGTTTTTT.

The CDR3 reads CASIRDLNTEAFF. DNA of the CDR3: TGTGCCAGCATAAGGGACTTGAACACTGAAGCTTTCTTT. V gene TRBV6-5 combines with J gene TRBJ1-1; TRBD1 might be the D (5 bases). Trimming left V 7 bases short and J 0 bases short, with 9 bases between. CDR1 is MNHEY, CDR2 SVGAGI, per germline. The CDR3 totals 13 residues.

CDR3 in amino acids: CARRAGPGAEAFF. The CDR3 DNA sequence: TGTGCCCGTAGGGCCGGACCAGGGGCTGAAGCTTTCTTT. The chain uses TRBV30 and TRBJ1-1; tentatively, D is TRBD1 (6 bases). The CDR3 is made up of 13 amino acids. From germline, CDR1 is GTSNPN and CDR2 SVGIG (reference sequence). V lost 8 bases to trimming and J lost 6 bases, with 19 bases between them.

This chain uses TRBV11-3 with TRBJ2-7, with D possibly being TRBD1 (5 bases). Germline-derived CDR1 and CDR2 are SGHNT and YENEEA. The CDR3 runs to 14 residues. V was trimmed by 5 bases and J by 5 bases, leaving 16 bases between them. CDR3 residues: CASSLHSGINEQYF. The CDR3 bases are TGTGCCAGCAGCCTACACTCAGGGATCAACGAGCAGTACTTC.

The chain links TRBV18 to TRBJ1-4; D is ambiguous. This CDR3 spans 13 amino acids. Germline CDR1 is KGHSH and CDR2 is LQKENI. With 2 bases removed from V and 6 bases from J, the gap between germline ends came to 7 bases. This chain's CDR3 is CASSPSIDEKLFF. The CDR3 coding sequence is TGTGCCAGCTCACCATCGATAGATGAAAAACTGTTTTTT.

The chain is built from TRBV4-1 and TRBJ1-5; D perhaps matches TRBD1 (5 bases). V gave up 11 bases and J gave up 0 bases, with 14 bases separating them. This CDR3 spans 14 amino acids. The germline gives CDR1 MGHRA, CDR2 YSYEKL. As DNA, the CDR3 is TGCGCCGCAGCGCCGGGGGGTAGCAATCAGCCCCAGCATTTT. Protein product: CAAAPGGSNQPQHF.

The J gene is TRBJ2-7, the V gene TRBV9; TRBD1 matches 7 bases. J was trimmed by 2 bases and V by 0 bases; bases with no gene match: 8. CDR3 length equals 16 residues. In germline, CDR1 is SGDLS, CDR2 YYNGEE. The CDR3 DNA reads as TGTGCCAGCAGCGTAGCTTTAGGGCAGGGGGCCTACGAGCAGTACTTC. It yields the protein CASSVALGQGAYEQYF.